A selection of T cell receptor beta chains follows, all from one sample in a study of low-dose radiotherapy and immunotherapy resistance in tumors. TCRdb passed the reads through MiXCR, listing each CDR3 protein once. Found here are more than 50,000 distinct CDR3 sequences, about 25% of them singletons; the top ten hold 5.5% to 8.5%. The sample was PBMCs, taken after low-dose radiotherapy plus immunotherapy. The receptors were sampled from a male donor with prostate cancer. CDR3s include the opening cysteine and the closing phenylalanine or tryptophan. D genes are given only for firm matches. The size field is filled for only some rows; it gives once, few, many or a size class.

J gene: TRBJ2-1
V gene: TRBV6-2/TRBV6-3
D gene: -
clone size: many
CDR3 protein: CASSYSGVYNEQFF
CDR3 DNA: TGTGCCAGCAGTTACTCCGGGGTATACAATGAGCAGTTCTTC

J gene: TRBJ2-3
V gene: TRBV20-1
D gene: TRBD2
clone size: many
CDR3 protein: CSASSAGGPDTQYF
CDR3 DNA: TGCAGTGCTAGCTCAGCGGGGGGGCCCGATACGCAGTATTTT

J gene: TRBJ2-7
V gene: TRBV11-2
D gene: -
clone size: many
CDR3 protein: CASSLQGTYEQYF
CDR3 DNA: TGTGCCAGCAGCTTACAGGGGACCTACGAGCAGTACTTC

J gene: TRBJ2-1
V gene: TRBV25-1
D gene: -
clone size: many
CDR3 protein: CASSEKGYLYNEQFF
CDR3 DNA: TGTGCCAGCAGTGAAAAGGGTTACTTATACAATGAGCAGTTCTTC

J gene: TRBJ2-2
V gene: TRBV2
D gene: -
clone size: many
CDR3 protein: CASYLAPNTGELFF
CDR3 DNA: TGTGCCAGCTATCTAGCTCCGAACACCGGGGAGCTGTTTTTT

J gene: TRBJ2-5
V gene: TRBV7-3
D gene: TRBD2
clone size: many
CDR3 protein: CASSSGVGGETQYF
CDR3 DNA: TGTGCCAGCAGCTCAGGTGTCGGGGGGGAGACCCAGTACTTC

J gene: TRBJ2-4
V gene: TRBV14
D gene: -
clone size: many
CDR3 protein: CASSQVGSTIQYF
CDR3 DNA: TGTGCCAGCAGCCAAGTTGGGTCGACCATTCAGTACTTC

J gene: TRBJ1-3
V gene: TRBV20-1
D gene: TRBD1
clone size: many
CDR3 protein: CSAIPGTGAGNTIYF
CDR3 DNA: TGCAGTGCTATCCCCGGGACAGGGGCTGGAAACACCATATATTTT

J gene: TRBJ2-1
V gene: TRBV5-4
D gene: TRBD2
clone size: many
CDR3 protein: CASSWGLAEDNEQFF
CDR3 DNA: TGTGCCAGCAGCTGGGGACTAGCGGAGGACAATGAGCAGTTCTTC

J gene: TRBJ1-2
V gene: TRBV6-1
D gene: -
clone size: -
CDR3 protein: CASSEVGGTYGYTF
CDR3 DNA: TGTGCCAGCAGTGAAGTAGGAGGCACCTATGGCTACACCTTC

J gene: TRBJ2-5
V gene: TRBV7-9
D gene: -
clone size: many
CDR3 protein: CASSLAGGQETQYF
CDR3 DNA: TGTGCCAGCAGCTTAGCTGGTGGACAAGAGACCCAGTACTTC

J gene: TRBJ1-1
V gene: TRBV7-2
D gene: TRBD1
clone size: few
CDR3 protein: CASSPPTGMNTEAFF
CDR3 DNA: TGTGCCAGCAGCCCGCCGACAGGGATGAACACTGAAGCTTTCTTT

J gene: TRBJ2-7
V gene: TRBV7-2
D gene: TRBD1
clone size: -
CDR3 protein: CASSQRDSRYEQYF
CDR3 DNA: TGTGCCAGCAGCCAAAGGGACAGCAGATACGAGCAGTACTTC

J gene: TRBJ2-3
V gene: TRBV20-1
D gene: -
clone size: -
CDR3 protein: CSARDPPGGTQYF
CDR3 DNA: TGCAGTGCTAGAGATCCCCCGGGGGGCACGCAGTATTTT

J gene: TRBJ1-3
V gene: TRBV18
D gene: TRBD1
clone size: many
CDR3 protein: CASSPKAGTGGETSGNTIYF
CDR3 DNA: TGTGCCAGCTCACCTAAAGCCGGAACAGGGGGCGAAACTTCTGGAAACACCATATATTTT

J gene: TRBJ1-1
V gene: TRBV30
D gene: -
clone size: many
CDR3 protein: CAWSSGTEAFF
CDR3 DNA: TGTGCCTGGAGTTCGGGAACTGAAGCTTTCTTT

J gene: TRBJ2-1
V gene: TRBV30
D gene: -
clone size: many
CDR3 protein: CAWSRKVISYNEQFF
CDR3 DNA: TGTGCCTGGAGTAGAAAAGTGATCTCCTACAATGAGCAGTTCTTC

J gene: TRBJ2-3
V gene: TRBV7-9
D gene: -
clone size: many
CDR3 protein: CASSFTDTQYF
CDR3 DNA: TGTGCCAGCAGCTTCACAGATACGCAGTATTTT

J gene: TRBJ2-5
V gene: TRBV7-9
D gene: -
clone size: few
CDR3 protein: CASSPSPRETQYF
CDR3 DNA: TGTGCCAGCAGCCCATCCCCTCGGGAGACCCAGTACTTC

J gene: TRBJ2-1
V gene: TRBV27
D gene: TRBD2
clone size: -
CDR3 protein: CASTKDRASGSLAEYSYNEQFF
CDR3 DNA: TGTGCCAGCACCAAAGATCGGGCTAGCGGATCGCTGGCGGAATACTCCTACAATGAGCAGTTCTTC

J gene: TRBJ1-1
V gene: TRBV29-1
D gene: -
clone size: many
CDR3 protein: CSVLRQNMNTEAFF
CDR3 DNA: TGCAGCGTTCTTAGACAGAATATGAACACTGAAGCTTTCTTT

J gene: TRBJ2-7
V gene: TRBV2
D gene: TRBD2
clone size: many
CDR3 protein: CASSVAGGGEQYF
CDR3 DNA: TGTGCCAGCAGTGTTGCGGGAGGAGGTGAGCAGTACTTC

J gene: TRBJ2-5
V gene: TRBV5-1
D gene: TRBD2
clone size: many
CDR3 protein: CASSQHSENLGTSGSQETQYF
CDR3 DNA: TGCGCCAGCAGCCAACACTCAGAGAACCTGGGGACTAGCGGGAGCCAAGAGACCCAGTACTTC